The entry below describes one TCR beta chain. The data were taken from a study of blood T cell repertoires in COVID-19. Overall study context: Acute and convalescent COVID-19 specimens originated in the United States, Italy and Spain. Sources were T cells, B-cell-depleted T cells, or PBMCs; the material itself was cDNA or gDNA.

Germline loops: CDR1 MNHEY, CDR2 SVGAGI. The CDR3 has 15 amino acids. Losses at the gene ends were 5 bases for V and 4 bases for J; bases not matched to a gene: 10. Methods used by the authors: Amplified reference gene primers provided the basis for estimating nucleated cell counts. Using immunoSEQ multiplex PCR, the repertoire was profiled, and TCRdb retains in-frame clones only, with some absent. V and J calls plus clone size are reproduced from that table; the DNA served to infer D and trimming. The table records 61,000 or so clones, 70% to 90% of them present only once. The chain is built from TRBV6-5 and TRBJ1-2; TRBD1 matches 7 bases. The sequencing sample was made of peripheral blood. This receptor was obtained from a woman at least 80 years old with active COVID-19. The CDR3 nucleotides read TGTGCCAGCAGTCCAAGGGCAGGGGGTTCCTATGGCTACACCTTC. It codes for CASSPRAGGSYGYTF.